This paragraph reports one T cell receptor beta chain. Measured with immunoSEQ multiplex PCR; TCRdb has only the in-frame clones, and not every one. The table lists roughly 710,000 clones, over 75% of them singletons. The sample comes from a study of shared T cell receptors in the human thymus. The same data also went into a second study, on human thymus T cells. From that second work: Donors were healthy Finnish infants having corrective surgery for congenital heart defects. The study used thymus tissue resected during corrective heart surgery. Thymic and blood repertoires seemed to favor certain V and J genes.

This clonotype was obtained from a girl less than two years old with a congenital heart defect. What was sequenced was thymocytes.

CDR3 bases: TGTGCCATCAGGATAGCGGGGGCACACTACGAGCAGTACTTC. Protein product: CAIRIAGAHYEQYF. This sequence joins TRBV10-3 and TRBJ2-7; 9 bases map to TRBD2. Trimming cost V 6 bases and J 3 bases; bases outside gene matches: 6. Germline assignment: CDR1 ENHRY and CDR2 SYGVKD. The CDR3 runs to 14 residues.